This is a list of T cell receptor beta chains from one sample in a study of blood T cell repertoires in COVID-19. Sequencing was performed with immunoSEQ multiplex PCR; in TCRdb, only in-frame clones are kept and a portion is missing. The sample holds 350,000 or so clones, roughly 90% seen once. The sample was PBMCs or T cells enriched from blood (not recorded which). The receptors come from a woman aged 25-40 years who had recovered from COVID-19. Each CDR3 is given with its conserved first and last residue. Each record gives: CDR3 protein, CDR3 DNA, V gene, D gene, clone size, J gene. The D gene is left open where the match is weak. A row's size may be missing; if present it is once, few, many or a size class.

CDR3aa: CASSYVWGGSGELFF
CDR3nt: TGTGCCAGCAGTTACGTATGGGGGGGATCCGGGGAGCTGTTTTTT
v_gene: TRBV6-5
d_gene: TRBD2
abundance: -
j_gene: TRBJ2-2

CDR3aa: CASRSGTYPYEQYF
CDR3nt: TGCGCCAGCAGGTCCGGGACATATCCCTACGAGCAGTACTTC
v_gene: TRBV10-1
d_gene: -
abundance: few
j_gene: TRBJ2-7

CDR3aa: CAWSVAGRGGPTDTQYF
CDR3nt: TGTGCCTGGAGTGTAGCGGGCAGAGGGGGCCCCACAGATACGCAGTATTTT
v_gene: TRBV30
d_gene: -
abundance: -
j_gene: TRBJ2-3

CDR3aa: CASSSLAGIPTDTQYF
CDR3nt: TGTGCCAGCAGCTCCCTAGCGGGGATTCCCACAGATACGCAGTATTTT
v_gene: TRBV7-2
d_gene: TRBD2
abundance: -
j_gene: TRBJ2-3

CDR3aa: CASSGQDIDTYEQYF
CDR3nt: TGTGCCAGCAGTGGACAAGACATAGACACCTACGAGCAGTACTTC
v_gene: TRBV25-1
d_gene: -
abundance: -
j_gene: TRBJ2-7

CDR3aa: CASSLVDWGGGAIDTQYF
CDR3nt: TGTGCCAGCAGCTTAGTCGATTGGGGCGGGGGGGCTATTGATACGCAGTATTTT
v_gene: TRBV7-2
d_gene: TRBD2
abundance: few
j_gene: TRBJ2-3

CDR3aa: CASSQTGTGGERQYF
CDR3nt: TGCGCCAGCAGCCAAACCGGGACAGGGGGCGAGAGGCAGTACTTC
v_gene: TRBV4-1
d_gene: TRBD1
abundance: -
j_gene: TRBJ2-7

CDR3aa: CAWSGDRRYSPLHF
CDR3nt: TGTGCCTGGAGTGGGGACAGGAGGTATTCACCCCTCCACTTT
v_gene: TRBV30
d_gene: TRBD1
abundance: -
j_gene: TRBJ1-6

CDR3aa: CASALGTEAFF
CDR3nt: TGTGCCAGCGCCCTAGGCACTGAAGCTTTCTTT
v_gene: TRBV12-3/TRBV12-4
d_gene: -
abundance: -
j_gene: TRBJ1-1

CDR3aa: CASSLAQGVGETQYF
CDR3nt: TGCGCCAGCAGCTTGGCCCAGGGGGTCGGGGAGACCCAGTACTTC
v_gene: TRBV5-1
d_gene: TRBD1
abundance: -
j_gene: TRBJ2-5

CDR3aa: CSVGDRGLEKLFF
CDR3nt: TGCAGCGTTGGGGACAGGGGGCTTGAAAAACTGTTTTTT
v_gene: TRBV29-1
d_gene: TRBD1
abundance: -
j_gene: TRBJ1-4

CDR3aa: CASSLPGGAPSNQPQHF
CDR3nt: TGTGCCAGCAGTTTACCCGGGGGGGCGCCGAGCAATCAGCCCCAGCATTTT
v_gene: TRBV28
d_gene: -
abundance: -
j_gene: TRBJ1-5

CDR3aa: CASSQQGNQPQHF
CDR3nt: TGTGCCAGCTCCCAACAAGGCAATCAGCCCCAGCATTTT
v_gene: TRBV18
d_gene: -
abundance: -
j_gene: TRBJ1-5

CDR3aa: CASSQSQPGLAKNIQYF
CDR3nt: TGTGCCAGCAGCCAATCGCAACCGGGACTAGCCAAAAACATTCAGTACTTC
v_gene: TRBV3-1/TRBV3-2
d_gene: -
abundance: once
j_gene: TRBJ2-4

CDR3aa: CASSRPTNYEQYF
CDR3nt: TGTGCCAGCAGCCGACCCACTAACTACGAGCAGTACTTC
v_gene: TRBV6-2/TRBV6-3
d_gene: -
abundance: -
j_gene: TRBJ2-7

CDR3aa: CAWSGGGSGQYF
CDR3nt: TGTGCCTGGAGTGGCGGAGGATCCGGGCAGTACTTC
v_gene: TRBV30
d_gene: -
abundance: -
j_gene: TRBJ2-7

CDR3aa: CASSARRGANEKLFF
CDR3nt: TGTGCCAGTAGTGCCCGTCGGGGGGCTAATGAAAAACTGTTTTTT
v_gene: TRBV19
d_gene: -
abundance: -
j_gene: TRBJ1-4

CDR3aa: CAIPAASGGSDTQYF
CDR3nt: TGTGCCATCCCGGCGGCTAGCGGGGGCTCAGATACGCAGTATTTT
v_gene: TRBV11-2
d_gene: TRBD2
abundance: -
j_gene: TRBJ2-3

CDR3aa: CASSERRGLNTGELFF
CDR3nt: TGTGCCAGCAGTGAGAGGAGGGGATTGAACACCGGGGAGCTGTTTTTT
v_gene: TRBV2
d_gene: -
abundance: once
j_gene: TRBJ2-2

CDR3aa: CASSQILTSSDTQYF
CDR3nt: TGTGCCAGCAGCCAGATTTTAACTAGCTCAGATACGCAGTATTTT
v_gene: TRBV7-2
d_gene: -
abundance: -
j_gene: TRBJ2-3

CDR3aa: CASSIGGGFEEKLFF
CDR3nt: TGTGCCAGTAGTATAGGAGGGGGCTTTGAGGAAAAACTGTTTTTT
v_gene: TRBV19
d_gene: TRBD1
abundance: -
j_gene: TRBJ1-4

CDR3aa: CASSPLDRAVDTQYF
CDR3nt: TGTGCCAGCAGCCCCTTGGACAGGGCGGTAGATACGCAGTATTTT
v_gene: TRBV14
d_gene: TRBD1
abundance: -
j_gene: TRBJ2-3

CDR3aa: CASSDGGGDRALSQPQHF
CDR3nt: TGTGCCAGCAGTGATGGGGGAGGAGACAGGGCATTATCACAGCCCCAGCATTTT
v_gene: TRBV6-1
d_gene: TRBD1
abundance: -
j_gene: TRBJ1-5

CDR3aa: CASSLTSGGVYEQYF
CDR3nt: TGTGCCAGCAGTCTAACTAGCGGGGGGGTCTACGAGCAGTACTTC
v_gene: TRBV6-5
d_gene: TRBD2
abundance: -
j_gene: TRBJ2-7

CDR3aa: CAAGQGVNTEAFF
CDR3nt: TGTGCCGCTGGACAGGGAGTGAACACTGAAGCTTTCTTT
v_gene: TRBV19
d_gene: TRBD1
abundance: -
j_gene: TRBJ1-1

CDR3aa: CASSYGGQPGNTIYF
CDR3nt: TGTGCCAGCAGTTACGGGGGACAGCCTGGAAACACCATATATTTT
v_gene: TRBV6-5
d_gene: TRBD1
abundance: -
j_gene: TRBJ1-3

CDR3aa: CASRMARGGSVDTIYF
CDR3nt: TGCGCCAGCAGGATGGCCCGAGGAGGGAGCGTGGACACCATATATTTT
v_gene: TRBV5-1
d_gene: -
abundance: -
j_gene: TRBJ1-3

CDR3aa: CASSPRQGYTEAFF
CDR3nt: TGTGCCAGCAGTCCCCGACAGGGGTACACTGAAGCTTTCTTT
v_gene: TRBV27
d_gene: TRBD1
abundance: once
j_gene: TRBJ1-1

CDR3aa: CASLGWTGFSGANVLTF
CDR3nt: TGTGCCTCCCTTGGGTGGACAGGGTTCTCTGGGGCCAACGTCCTGACTTTC
v_gene: TRBV2
d_gene: TRBD1
abundance: -
j_gene: TRBJ2-6

CDR3aa: CASSSQGIYNEQFF
CDR3nt: TGTGCCAGCAGCTCCCAGGGGATCTACAATGAGCAGTTCTTC
v_gene: TRBV7-9
d_gene: -
abundance: -
j_gene: TRBJ2-1

CDR3aa: CASSQDKGSRGNNEQFF
CDR3nt: TGCGCCAGCAGCCAAGATAAGGGGAGTCGGGGGAACAATGAGCAGTTCTTC
v_gene: TRBV4-3
d_gene: -
abundance: -
j_gene: TRBJ2-1

CDR3aa: CASSYSVGGFPYEQYF
CDR3nt: TGTGCCAGCAGTTACTCGGTAGGGGGTTTCCCCTACGAGCAGTACTTC
v_gene: TRBV6-2/TRBV6-3
d_gene: -
abundance: -
j_gene: TRBJ2-7

CDR3aa: CASSFKGETQYF
CDR3nt: TGTGCCAGCAGTTTTAAGGGGGAGACCCAGTACTTC
v_gene: TRBV27
d_gene: -
abundance: -
j_gene: TRBJ2-5

CDR3aa: CASSPKASGGTPLGEQYF
CDR3nt: TGTGCCAGCTCACCAAAGGCTAGCGGGGGGACTCCGCTTGGCGAGCAGTACTTC
v_gene: TRBV18
d_gene: TRBD2
abundance: few
j_gene: TRBJ2-7

CDR3aa: CASSPTDRLYQETQYF
CDR3nt: TGTGCCAGCAGCCCTACGGACAGGCTGTACCAAGAGACCCAGTACTTC
v_gene: TRBV9
d_gene: TRBD1
abundance: -
j_gene: TRBJ2-5

CDR3aa: CAISETGQGAAGELFF
CDR3nt: TGTGCCATCAGTGAGACGGGACAGGGGGCGGCCGGGGAGCTGTTTTTT
v_gene: TRBV10-3
d_gene: TRBD1
abundance: few
j_gene: TRBJ2-2

CDR3aa: CAWSVGGGGEKLFF
CDR3nt: TGTGCCTGGAGTGTGGGAGGGGGAGGTGAAAAACTGTTTTTT
v_gene: TRBV30
d_gene: -
abundance: -
j_gene: TRBJ1-4

CDR3aa: CASSQDLYSLHYGYTF
CDR3nt: TGCGCCAGCAGCCAAGATCTGTATTCACTTCACTATGGCTACACCTTC
v_gene: TRBV4-3
d_gene: -
abundance: few
j_gene: TRBJ1-2

CDR3aa: CASSSPGTGSGELFF
CDR3nt: TGTGCCAGCAGCTCGCCCGGGACAGGGTCCGGGGAGCTGTTTTTT
v_gene: TRBV7-9
d_gene: TRBD1
abundance: -
j_gene: TRBJ2-2

CDR3aa: CASSPGTDRNTEAFF
CDR3nt: TGTGCCAGCAGCCCAGGGACAGATCGGAACACTGAAGCTTTCTTT
v_gene: TRBV11-3
d_gene: TRBD1
abundance: -
j_gene: TRBJ1-1